This T cell receptor (beta chain) was recovered during a study of metastatic and nonmetastatic thyroid tumors. Background on the study: A comparison of repertoires was made across blood and tumor or nodule tissue from malignant and benign thyroid patients. Study-wide points: Within blood and tumor, benign nodules reportedly had significantly lower TCR beta diversity than malignant thyroid tumors did.

Concerning this clone: The antigen is not known. With a much larger clone just one base away, this may be a read error. Other DNA sequences in this specimen translate into the identical CDR3.

V lost 0 bases to trimming and J lost 1 base, with 15 bases between them. Germline V gene sequence: CDR1 SQVTM, CDR2 ANQGSEA. The CDR3 is made up of 16 amino acids. Original methodology: Using the CDR3 differences seen across clinicopathological groups, the authors built a distant-metastasis classifier for papillary thyroid cancer, which was meant to discriminate distant-metastatic patients. TCRdb used MiXCR to call clones anew from the PCR reads. TCRdb assigned the V and J calls; the authors' analysis was not used. The sample contains tens of thousands of clones, about 12% of which appear only once. Until they underwent thyroid surgery, no patient had received any treatment.

The sequencing sample was made of blood. The sequence derives from a male donor with papillary thyroid cancer or a benign thyroid nodule (not recorded which). Some clones in this sample may be carry-over from other donors' samples. J is TRBJ1-1 and V is TRBV29-1; TRBD1 might be the D (5 bases). This chain's CDR3 is CSVEERGRGRNTEAFF. Here the CDR3 DNA reads TGCAGCGTTGAAGAAAGGGGCCGGGGCAGGAACACTGAAGCTTTCTTT.